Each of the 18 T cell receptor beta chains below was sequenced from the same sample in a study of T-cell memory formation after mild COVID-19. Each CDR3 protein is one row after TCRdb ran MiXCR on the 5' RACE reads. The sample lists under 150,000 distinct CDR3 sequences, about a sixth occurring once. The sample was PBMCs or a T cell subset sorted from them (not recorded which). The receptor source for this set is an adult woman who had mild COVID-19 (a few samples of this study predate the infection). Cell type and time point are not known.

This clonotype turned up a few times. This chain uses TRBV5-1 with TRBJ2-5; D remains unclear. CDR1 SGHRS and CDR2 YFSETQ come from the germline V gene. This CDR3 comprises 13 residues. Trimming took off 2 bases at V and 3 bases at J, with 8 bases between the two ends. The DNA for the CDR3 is TGCGCCAGCAGCTTTAGACCCGAAGAGACCCAGTACTTC. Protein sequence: CASSFRPEETQYF.

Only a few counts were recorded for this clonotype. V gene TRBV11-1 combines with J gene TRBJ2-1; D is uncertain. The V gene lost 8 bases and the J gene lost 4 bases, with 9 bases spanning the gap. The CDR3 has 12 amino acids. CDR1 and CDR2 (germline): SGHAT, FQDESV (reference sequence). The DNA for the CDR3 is TGTGCCAGCGCACGGGTATACAATGAGCAGTTCTTC. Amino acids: CASARVYNEQFF.

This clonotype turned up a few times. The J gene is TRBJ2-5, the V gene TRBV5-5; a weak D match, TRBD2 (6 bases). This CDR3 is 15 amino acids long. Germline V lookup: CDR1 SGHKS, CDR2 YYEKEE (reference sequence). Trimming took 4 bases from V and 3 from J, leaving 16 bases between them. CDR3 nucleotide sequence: TGTGCCAGCAGCCCAGTCCACGCGGGGAAAGAGACCCAGTACTTC. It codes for CASSPVHAGKETQYF.

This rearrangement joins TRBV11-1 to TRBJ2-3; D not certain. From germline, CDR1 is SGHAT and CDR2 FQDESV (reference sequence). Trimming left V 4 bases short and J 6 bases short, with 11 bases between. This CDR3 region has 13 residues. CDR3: CASSWGRKDTQYF. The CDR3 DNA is TGTGCCAGCAGCTGGGGAAGAAAGGATACGCAGTATTTT. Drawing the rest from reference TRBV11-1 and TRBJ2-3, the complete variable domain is EAEVAQSPRYKITEKSQAVAFWCDPISGHATLYWYRQILGQGPELLVQFQDESVVDDSQLPKDRFSAERLKGVDSTLKIQPAELGDSAMYLCASSWGRKDTQYFGPGTRLTVL.

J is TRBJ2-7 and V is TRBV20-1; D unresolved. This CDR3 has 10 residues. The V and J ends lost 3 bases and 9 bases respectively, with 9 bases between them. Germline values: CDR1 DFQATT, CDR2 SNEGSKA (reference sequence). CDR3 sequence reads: CSARAYWQYF. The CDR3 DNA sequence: TGCAGTGCTAGGGCCTACTGGCAGTACTTC.

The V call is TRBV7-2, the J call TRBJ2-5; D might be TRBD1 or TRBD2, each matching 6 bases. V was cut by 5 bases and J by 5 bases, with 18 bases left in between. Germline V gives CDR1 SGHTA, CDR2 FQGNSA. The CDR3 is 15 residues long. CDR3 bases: TGTGCCAGCAGCCTCGGGGGCCTCGCGAGGGAGACCCAGTACTTC. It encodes CASSLGGLARETQYF.

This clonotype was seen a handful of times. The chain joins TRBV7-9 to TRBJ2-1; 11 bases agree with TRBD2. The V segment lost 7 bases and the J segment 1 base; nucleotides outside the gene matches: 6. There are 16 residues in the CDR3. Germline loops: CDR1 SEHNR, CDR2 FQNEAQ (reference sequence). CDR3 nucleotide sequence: TGTGCCAGCATCATCACTAGCGGGAGTTCCTACAATGAGCAGTTCTTC. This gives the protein CASIITSGSSYNEQFF.

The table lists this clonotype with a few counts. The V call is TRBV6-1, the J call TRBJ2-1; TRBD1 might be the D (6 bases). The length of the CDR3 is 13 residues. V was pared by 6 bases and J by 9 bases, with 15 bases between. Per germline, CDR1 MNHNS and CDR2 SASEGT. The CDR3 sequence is CASSARGGGEQFF. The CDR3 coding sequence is TGTGCCAGCAGCGCCAGGGGTGGCGGTGAGCAGTTCTTC.

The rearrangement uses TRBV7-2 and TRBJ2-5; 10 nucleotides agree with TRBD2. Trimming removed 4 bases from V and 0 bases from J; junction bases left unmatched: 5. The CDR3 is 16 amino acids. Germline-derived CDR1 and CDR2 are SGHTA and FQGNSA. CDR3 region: CASSSVGLADQETQYF. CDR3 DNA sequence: TGTGCCAGCAGCTCAGTTGGACTAGCGGACCAAGAGACCCAGTACTTC.

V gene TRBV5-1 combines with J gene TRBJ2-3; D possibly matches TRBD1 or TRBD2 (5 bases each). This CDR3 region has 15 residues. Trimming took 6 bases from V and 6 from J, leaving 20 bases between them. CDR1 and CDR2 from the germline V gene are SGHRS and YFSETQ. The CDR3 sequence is CASTSRPGSADTQYF. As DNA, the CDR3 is TGCGCCAGCACCTCACGACCAGGGAGCGCGGATACGCAGTATTTT. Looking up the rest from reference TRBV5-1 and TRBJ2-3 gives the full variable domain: KAGVTQTPRYLIKTRGQQVTLSCSPISGHRSVSWYQQTPGQGLQFLFEYFSETQRNKGNFPGRFSGRQFSNSRSEMNVSTLELGDSALYLCASTSRPGSADTQYFGPGTRLTVL.

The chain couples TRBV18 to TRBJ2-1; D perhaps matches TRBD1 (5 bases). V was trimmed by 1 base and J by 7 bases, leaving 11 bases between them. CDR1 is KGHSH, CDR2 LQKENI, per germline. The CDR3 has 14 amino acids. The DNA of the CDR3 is TGTGCCAGCTCACCACGTGGGGCCGAGAATGAGCAGTTCTTC. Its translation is CASSPRGAENEQFF.

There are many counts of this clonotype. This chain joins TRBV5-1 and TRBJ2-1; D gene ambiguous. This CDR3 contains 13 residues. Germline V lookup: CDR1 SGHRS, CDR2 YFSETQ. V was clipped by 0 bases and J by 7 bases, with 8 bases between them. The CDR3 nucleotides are TGCGCCAGCAGCTTGGAGCACTTAAATGAGCAGTTCTTC. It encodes CASSLEHLNEQFF.

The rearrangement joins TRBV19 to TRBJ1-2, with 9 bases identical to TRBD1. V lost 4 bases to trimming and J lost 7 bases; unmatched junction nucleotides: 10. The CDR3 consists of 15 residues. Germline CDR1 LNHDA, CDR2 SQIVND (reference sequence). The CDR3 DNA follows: TGTGCCAGTAGTACGACACAGGGGGCGCCTGGTGGCTACACCTTC. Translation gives CASSTTQGAPGGYTF.

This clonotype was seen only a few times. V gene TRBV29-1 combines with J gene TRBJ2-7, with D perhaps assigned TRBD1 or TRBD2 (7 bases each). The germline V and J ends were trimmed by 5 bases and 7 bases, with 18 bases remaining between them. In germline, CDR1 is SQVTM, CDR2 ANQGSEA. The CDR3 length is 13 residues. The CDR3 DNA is TGCAGCGTTACAGGGGTGGGAGCGGGAGAGCAGTACTTC. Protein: CSVTGVGAGEQYF.

DNA for the CDR3: TGCAGCGCCTCTCGCGCACGTGTGAACACTGAAGCTTTCTTT. It yields the protein CSASRARVNTEAFF. The chain employs TRBV29-1 and TRBJ1-1, with D uncertain. Germline loops: CDR1 SQVTM, CDR2 ANQGSEA. The CDR3 contains 14 residues. V lost 7 bases and J lost 0, with 15 bases in between.

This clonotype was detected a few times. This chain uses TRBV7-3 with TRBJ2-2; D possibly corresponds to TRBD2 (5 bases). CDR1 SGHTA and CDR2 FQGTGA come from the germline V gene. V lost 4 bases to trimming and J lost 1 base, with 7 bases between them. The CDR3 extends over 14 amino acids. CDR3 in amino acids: CASSWTENTGELFF. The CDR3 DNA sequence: TGTGCCAGCAGCTGGACTGAGAACACCGGGGAGCTGTTTTTT.

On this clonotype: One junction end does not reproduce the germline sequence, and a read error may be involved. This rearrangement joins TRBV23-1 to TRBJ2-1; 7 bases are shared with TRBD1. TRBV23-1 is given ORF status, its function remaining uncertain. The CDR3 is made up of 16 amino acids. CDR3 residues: CASSPAVGGSYTEQFF. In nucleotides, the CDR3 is TGTGCCAGCAGTCCAGCTGTAGGGGGCTCCTACACTGAGCAGTTCTTC.

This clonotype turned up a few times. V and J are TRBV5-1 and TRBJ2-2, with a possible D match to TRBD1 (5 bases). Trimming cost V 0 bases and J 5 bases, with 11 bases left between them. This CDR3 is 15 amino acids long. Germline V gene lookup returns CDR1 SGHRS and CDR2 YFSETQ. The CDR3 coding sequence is TGCGCCAGCAGCTTGGAGGCCCAGGGAACCGGGGAGCTGTTTTTT. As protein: CASSLEAQGTGELFF.